The following is a T cell receptor (beta chain) sequence with its context. This clone appeared a single time. Its antigen specificity is not known. Base-call qualities are not available, and no considerably larger clone is one nucleotide away. The data derive from a study of blood T cell repertoires in COVID-19 (TCRdb year 2020). Background on the whole study: Samples from collaborators originated in the United States, Italy and Spain and spanned both the acute and convalescent phases of COVID-19. Samples came from the ongoing ImmuneRACE study (first 160 participants) plus 1,254 subjects from 6 global collaborators. The material from the prospective study consisted of cDNA or gDNA derived from T cells, B-cell-depleted T cells, or PBMCs. The sample metadata nearly always contained a de-identified subject ID, COVID-19 status, age in years and sex. The repertoires were released in a freely available public database meant as a resource for research on the immune response to SARS-CoV-2. The dataset comprised deeply sampled blood TCRbeta repertoires from subjects exposed to, actively infected with, or recovered from COVID-19. Where available, HLA class I and class II types were obtained from metadata supplied by the sample provider rather than from assay-based typing. Paper-wide results and their limitations: Clinical and demographic metadata were provided uncurated, with the amount varying by source and participant.

Collaborating institutions collected whole blood in K2EDTA tubes following their own protocols. For TCRbeta analysis, collaborators shipped samples in one of three forms: frozen whole blood, isolated PBMCs, or DNA extracted from either of those sample types. CDR1 and CDR2, per the germline V gene (reference sequence), are SEHNR and FQNEAQ. Ends trimmed: V by 2 bases, J by 6 bases; bases unmatched to a gene: 14. The CDR3 contains 19 residues, cysteine and phenylalanine counted. The read is trimmed to its CDR3 DNA, 57 bases read in frame from base 1. The immunoSEQ Assay, a bias-controlled multiplex PCR, was used to amplify TCRbeta CDR3 regions from genomic DNA. On the authors' methods: Nucleated cell counts per sample were estimated from amplification of reference gene primers within the assay. To quantify the absolute abundance of each unique TCRbeta CDR3 rearrangement, sequence reads were collapsed and filtered. Productive Simpson clonality was computed per sample as the square root of Simpson's diversity index over productive rearrangements. This is the immuneACCESS table as TCRdb keeps it, with only in-frame sequences that have V and J called. A part of the clones is gone; compared with another copy, unresolved V genes explain less than half, and the rest is unexplained. Clonal size and the V and J genes are those of that table, whereas D and trimming came from the DNA. The sample table contains fewer than 85,000 clones; only one count was recorded for about 87% of them. The ten largest clonotypes hold approximately 10% of the sample.

The clonotype was recovered from a human donor in a cohort sampled during active COVID-19. The rearrangement joined TRBV7-9 to TRBJ2-2, with TRBD2 identical over 11 junction bases. The specimen was peripheral blood. In nucleotides, the sequence is TGTGCCAGCAGCTTAAGGGGACTAGCGGCTCCTACAATCGCCGGGGAGCTGTTTTTT. Translation gives CASSLRGLAAPTIAGELFF.